This T cell receptor beta chain was recovered during a study of blood T cell repertoires in COVID-19. Whole-study context: Donors in the United States, Italy and Spain gave samples during acute or convalescent COVID-19. PBMCs, B-cell-depleted T cells, or T cells were the source of the cDNA or gDNA that made up the material.

As processed by the authors: Estimation of nucleated cell counts was performed using reference gene primer amplification. The method was immunoSEQ multiplex PCR; TCRdb's version includes in-frame clones alone and lacks a portion of them. That table is the source of V, J and clone size, and D and trimming were worked out from the DNA. The sample has about 78,000 clones, 90% seen once. The clonotype originates from a woman aged 80 or older with active or convalescent COVID-19. Input material: peripheral blood.

The CDR3 reads CASSTGQILAYEQYF. The CDR3 DNA is TGTGCCAGCAGCACGGGACAGATTTTGGCCTACGAGCAGTACTTC. The chain uses TRBV14 and TRBJ2-7, with TRBD1 matching 7 bases. The junction had 9 bases not matched to a gene; V was cut back by 5 bases and J by 2 bases. The CDR3 has 15 amino acids. The germline CDR1 and CDR2 sequences are SGHDN and FVKESK.